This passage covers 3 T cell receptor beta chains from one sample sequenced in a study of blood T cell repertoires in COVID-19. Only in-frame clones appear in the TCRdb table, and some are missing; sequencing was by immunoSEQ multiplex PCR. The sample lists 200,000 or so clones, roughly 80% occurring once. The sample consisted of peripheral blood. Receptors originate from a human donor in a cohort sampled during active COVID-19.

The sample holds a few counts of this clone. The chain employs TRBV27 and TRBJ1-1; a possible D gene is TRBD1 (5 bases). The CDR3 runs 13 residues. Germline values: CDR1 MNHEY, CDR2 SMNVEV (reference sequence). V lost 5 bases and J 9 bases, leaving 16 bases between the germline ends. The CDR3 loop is CASSRDLERKAFF. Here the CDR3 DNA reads TGTGCCAGCAGTCGGGACTTGGAGAGGAAAGCTTTCTTT.

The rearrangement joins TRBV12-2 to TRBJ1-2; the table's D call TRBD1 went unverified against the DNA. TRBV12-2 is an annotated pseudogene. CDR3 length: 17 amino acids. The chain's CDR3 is CASHTTKPPQLFGGYTF. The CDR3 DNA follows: TGTGCAAGTCACACGACAAAACCCCCCCAGCTTTTTGGTGGCTACACCTTC.

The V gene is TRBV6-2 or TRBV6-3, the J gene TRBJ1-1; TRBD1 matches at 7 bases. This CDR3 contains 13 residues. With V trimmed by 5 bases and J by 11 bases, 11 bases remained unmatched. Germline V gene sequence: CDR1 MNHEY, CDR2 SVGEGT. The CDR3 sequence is CASSLSSGRGAFF. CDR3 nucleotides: TGTGCCAGCAGTCTCTCGTCGGGCAGGGGGGCTTTCTTT.